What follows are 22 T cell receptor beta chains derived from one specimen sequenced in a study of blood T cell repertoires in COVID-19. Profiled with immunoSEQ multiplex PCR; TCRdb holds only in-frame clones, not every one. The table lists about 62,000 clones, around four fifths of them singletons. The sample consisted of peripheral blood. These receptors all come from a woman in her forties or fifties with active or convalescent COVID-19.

CDR3 residues: CASSLAGVNTGELFF. The CDR3 nucleotides are TGTGCCAGCAGCTTAGCAGGGGTTAACACCGGGGAGCTGTTTTTT. The rearrangement links TRBV7-2 to TRBJ2-2; a possible D gene is TRBD1 (5 bases). V gave up 0 bases and J gave up 2 bases, with 7 bases separating them. The CDR3 has 15 residues. Per the germline V gene, CDR1 is SGHTA and CDR2 is FQGNSA.

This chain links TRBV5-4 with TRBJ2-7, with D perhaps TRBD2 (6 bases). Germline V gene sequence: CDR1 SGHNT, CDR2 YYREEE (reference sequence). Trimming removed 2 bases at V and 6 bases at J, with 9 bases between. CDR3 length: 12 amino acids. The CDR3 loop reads CASSFGAGEQYF. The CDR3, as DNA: TGTGCCAGCAGCTTCGGAGCGGGCGAGCAGTACTTC. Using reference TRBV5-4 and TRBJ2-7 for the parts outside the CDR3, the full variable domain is ETGVTQSPTHLIKTRGQQVTLRCSSQSGHNTVSWYQQALGQGPQFIFQYYREEENGRGNFPPRFSGLQFPNYSSELNVNALELDDSALYLCASSFGAGEQYFGPGTRLTVT.

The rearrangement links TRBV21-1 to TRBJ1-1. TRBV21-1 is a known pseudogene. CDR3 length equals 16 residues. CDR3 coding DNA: TGTGCCAGCAGCATCCTAAAACCCCTTGAATACGCTGAAGCTTTCTTT. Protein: CASSILKPLEYAEAFF.

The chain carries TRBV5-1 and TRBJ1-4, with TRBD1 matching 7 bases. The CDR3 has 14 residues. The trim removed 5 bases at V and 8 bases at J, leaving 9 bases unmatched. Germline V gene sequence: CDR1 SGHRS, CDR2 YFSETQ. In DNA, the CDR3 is TGCGCCAGCAGGCGACAGGGTATAGAAGAAAAACTGTTTTTT. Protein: CASRRQGIEEKLFF.

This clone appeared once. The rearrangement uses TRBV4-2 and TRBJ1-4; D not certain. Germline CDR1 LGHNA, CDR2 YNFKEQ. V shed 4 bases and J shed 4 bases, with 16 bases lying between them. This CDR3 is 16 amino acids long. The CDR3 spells CASSLEGSVDNEKLFF. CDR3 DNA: TGTGCCAGCAGCCTCGAAGGGAGTGTGGATAATGAAAAACTGTTTTTT.

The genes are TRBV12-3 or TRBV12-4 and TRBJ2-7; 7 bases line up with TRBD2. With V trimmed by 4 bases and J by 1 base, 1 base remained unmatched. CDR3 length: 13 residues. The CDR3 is CASSWGLSYEQYF. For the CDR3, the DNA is TGTGCCAGCAGTTGGGGACTATCCTACGAGCAGTACTTC.

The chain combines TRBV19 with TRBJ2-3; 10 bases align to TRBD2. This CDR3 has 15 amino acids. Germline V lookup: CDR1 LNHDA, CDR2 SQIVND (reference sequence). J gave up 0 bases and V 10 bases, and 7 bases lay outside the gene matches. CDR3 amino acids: CATRTSGSSTDTQYF. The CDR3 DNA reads TGTGCCACGAGGACTAGCGGTTCTAGCACAGATACGCAGTATTTT.

CDR3 coding DNA: TGTGCCAGCAGTGGGGTGGACAGGGACCGAACTGGAAACACCATATATTTT. It translates to CASSGVDRDRTGNTIYF. This chain uses TRBV2 with TRBJ1-3, with 8 bases that match TRBD1. V lost 4 bases to trimming and J lost 2 bases; unmatched junction nucleotides: 10. The CDR3 runs to 17 residues. The germline V gene encodes CDR1 SNHLY and CDR2 FYNNEI.

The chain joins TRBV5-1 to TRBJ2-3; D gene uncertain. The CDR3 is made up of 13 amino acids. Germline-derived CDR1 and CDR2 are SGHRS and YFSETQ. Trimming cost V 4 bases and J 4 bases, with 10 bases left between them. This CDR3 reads CASSLRSADTQYF. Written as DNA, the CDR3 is TGCGCCAGCAGCCTGCGGTCGGCAGATACGCAGTATTTT.

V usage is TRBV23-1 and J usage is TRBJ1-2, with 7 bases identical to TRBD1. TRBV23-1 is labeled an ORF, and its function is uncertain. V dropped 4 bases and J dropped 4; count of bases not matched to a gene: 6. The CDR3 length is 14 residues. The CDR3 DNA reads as TGCGCCAGCAGTCGCACCCCAGGGGGCTATGGCTACACCTTC. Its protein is CASSRTPGGYGYTF.

The CDR3 reads CASSQERNRAQETQYF. Written as DNA, the CDR3 is TGTGCCAGCAGCCAAGAACGAAACAGGGCACAAGAGACCCAGTACTTC. This chain joins TRBV4-2 and TRBJ2-5, with D tentatively TRBD1 (6 bases). V was cut by 0 bases and J by 2 bases, with 13 bases left in between. CDR1 and CDR2 from the germline V gene are LGHNA and YNFKEQ. The CDR3 length is 16 residues.

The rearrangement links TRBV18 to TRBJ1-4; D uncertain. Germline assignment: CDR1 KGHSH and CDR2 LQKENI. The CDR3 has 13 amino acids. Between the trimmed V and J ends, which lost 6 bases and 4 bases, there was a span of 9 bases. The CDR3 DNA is TGTGCCAGCTCTCTGAGCCATAATGAAAAACTGTTTTTT. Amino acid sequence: CASSLSHNEKLFF.

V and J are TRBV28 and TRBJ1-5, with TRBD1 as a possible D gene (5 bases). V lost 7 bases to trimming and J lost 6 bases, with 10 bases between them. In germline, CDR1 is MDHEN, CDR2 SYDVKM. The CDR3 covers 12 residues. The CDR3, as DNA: TGTGCCAGCACAGGGTTTGGTCAGCCCCAGCATTTT. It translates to CASTGFGQPQHF.

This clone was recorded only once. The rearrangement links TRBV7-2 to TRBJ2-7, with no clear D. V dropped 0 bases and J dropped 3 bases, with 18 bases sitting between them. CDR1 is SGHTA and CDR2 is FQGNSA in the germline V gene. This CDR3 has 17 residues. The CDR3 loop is CASSLADSPLLLYEQYF. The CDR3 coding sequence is TGTGCCAGCAGCTTAGCCGACTCCCCCCTGTTACTCTACGAGCAGTACTTC.

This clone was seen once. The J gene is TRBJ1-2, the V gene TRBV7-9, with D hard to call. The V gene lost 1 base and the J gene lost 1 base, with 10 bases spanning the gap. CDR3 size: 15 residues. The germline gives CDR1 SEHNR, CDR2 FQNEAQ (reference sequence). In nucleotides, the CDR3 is TGTGCCAGCAGCTTAGGACTGGACTATAACTATGGCTACACCTTC. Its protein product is CASSLGLDYNYGYTF.

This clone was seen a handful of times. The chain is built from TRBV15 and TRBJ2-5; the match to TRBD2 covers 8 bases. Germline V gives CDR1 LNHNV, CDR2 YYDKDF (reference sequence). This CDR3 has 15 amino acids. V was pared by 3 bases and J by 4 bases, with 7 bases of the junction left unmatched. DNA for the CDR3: TGTGCCACCAGCAGGCCCAGCGGGAGTCGAGAGACCCAGTACTTC. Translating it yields CATSRPSGSRETQYF.

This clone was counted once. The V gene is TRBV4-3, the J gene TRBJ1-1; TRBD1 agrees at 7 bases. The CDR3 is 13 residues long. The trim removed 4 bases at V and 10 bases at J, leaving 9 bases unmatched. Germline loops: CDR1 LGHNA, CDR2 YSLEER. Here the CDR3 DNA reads TGCGCCAGCAGCCCCGGGACAGAGCCCGCAGCTTTCTTT. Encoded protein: CASSPGTEPAAFF.

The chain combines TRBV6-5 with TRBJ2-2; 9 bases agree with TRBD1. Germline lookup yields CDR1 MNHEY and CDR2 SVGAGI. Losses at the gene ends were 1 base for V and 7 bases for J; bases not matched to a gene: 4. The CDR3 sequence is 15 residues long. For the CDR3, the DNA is TGTGCCAGCAGTTACTTTAGGACAGGGGTCGGGGAGCTGTTTTTT. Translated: CASSYFRTGVGELFF.

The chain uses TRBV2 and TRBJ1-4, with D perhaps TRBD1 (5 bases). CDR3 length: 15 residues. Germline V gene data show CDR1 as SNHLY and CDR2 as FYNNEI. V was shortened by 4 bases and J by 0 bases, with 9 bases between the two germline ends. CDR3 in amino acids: CASSGGSATNEKLFF. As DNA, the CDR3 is TGTGCCAGCAGTGGGGGCTCCGCAACTAATGAAAAACTGTTTTTT.

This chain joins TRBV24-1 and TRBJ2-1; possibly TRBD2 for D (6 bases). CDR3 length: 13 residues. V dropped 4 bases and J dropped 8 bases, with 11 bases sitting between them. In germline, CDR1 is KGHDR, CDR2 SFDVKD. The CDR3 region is CATSDFGGYEQFF. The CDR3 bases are TGTGCCACCAGTGACTTCGGGGGTTATGAGCAGTTCTTC.

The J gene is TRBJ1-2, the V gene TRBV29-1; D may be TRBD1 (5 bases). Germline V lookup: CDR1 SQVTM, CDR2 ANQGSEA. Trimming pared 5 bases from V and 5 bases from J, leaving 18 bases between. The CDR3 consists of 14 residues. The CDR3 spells CSVTIPGITYGYTF. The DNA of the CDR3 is TGCAGCGTTACAATCCCAGGGATAACTTATGGCTACACCTTC. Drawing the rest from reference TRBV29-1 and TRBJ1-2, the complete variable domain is SAVISQKPSRDICQRGTSLTIQCQVDSQVTMMFWYRQQPGQSLTLIATANQGSEATYESGFVIDKFPISRPNLTFSTLTVSNMSPEDSSIYLCSVTIPGITYGYTFGSGTRLTVV.

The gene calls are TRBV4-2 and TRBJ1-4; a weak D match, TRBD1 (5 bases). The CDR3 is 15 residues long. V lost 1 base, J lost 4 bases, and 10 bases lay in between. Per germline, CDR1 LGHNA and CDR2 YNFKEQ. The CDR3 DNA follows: TGTGCCAGCAGCCAAGTGGGGGGGGTTAATGAAAAACTGTTTTTT. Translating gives CASSQVGGVNEKLFF.